This T cell receptor beta chain was documented in a study of blood T cells in healthy people across ages. Germline CDR1 is MNHEY and CDR2 is SVGAGI. V was clipped by 2 bases and J by 1 base, with 10 bases between them. The CDR3 runs 15 residues. This clonotype was recorded a few times. Primers used in a second PCR of about 7 to 12 cycles were a sample-barcoded 5' primer and a J-beta primer mix. TCRdb independently ran MiXCR on the 5' RACE reads; one entry per CDR3 protein. The sample comprises about 1.8 million distinct CDR3 sequences, around 50% of which are singletons, and over 2% rests with the top ten.

The chain couples TRBV6-5 to TRBJ2-3; maybe TRBD2 (5 bases). The specimen was blood. The TCR sequence derives from a woman aged 40 to 50 in good health. The CDR3 DNA follows: TGTGCCAGCAGTTACGCGGTCGGGGGCACAGATACGCAGTATTTT. This encodes CASSYAVGGTDTQYF.